This T cell receptor beta chain was sequenced in a study of shared clonotypes between healthy human individuals. Overall study: Donors consisted of two women and a few men between 18 and 49.

This clone was recorded once. Investigators spread the genomic DNA of each subset evenly over several immunoSEQ plates. Method: immunoSEQ multiplex PCR; TCRdb's copy keeps in-frame clones and lacks some. This sample has roughly 500,000 clones, with 79% found just once. Donors were Caucasian adults residing in Nashville, Tennessee, USA. Each unsorted sample relied on some 90 million PBMCs as its source of genomic DNA. V lost 3 bases and J lost 8; bases outside the gene matches: 2. Germline V CDR1 and CDR2: KGHSH, LQKENI. The CDR3 spans 13 residues. The clonotype was recovered from a woman aged 40 to 50 in good health. Some clones in this sample may be carry-over from other donors' samples. V gene TRBV18 combines with J gene TRBJ1-2; 11 nucleotides line up with TRBD1. The sequenced sample consisted of PBMCs. CDR3 loop: CASSPGTGGGYTF. CDR3 nucleotides: TGTGCCAGCTCACCCGGGACAGGGGGAGGCTACACCTTC.